A single sample is the source of the 9 T cell receptor beta chains below, sequenced in a study of response to subunit inactivated influenza vaccine. TCRdb processed the RT-PCR reads anew with MiXCR; each CDR3 protein has one entry. This sample has approximately 570,000 distinct CDR3 sequences, with less than 10% found just once. This specimen was PBMCs from blood, taken around 2 years after vaccination. The receptors stem from a man in his fifties or sixties who received an inactivated influenza vaccine.

This clonotype was recorded a few times. The chain recombines TRBV27 with TRBJ2-3; 11 bases are a match to TRBD2. V gave up 5 bases and J gave up 2 bases; unmatched junction bases: 3. Germline V gene lookup returns CDR1 MNHEY and CDR2 SMNVEV (reference sequence). The CDR3 extends over 15 amino acids. The CDR3 DNA reads TGTGCCAGCAGTCCTAGCGGGGGGCCCACAGATACGCAGTATTTT. This translates into CASSPSGGPTDTQYF.

V and J are TRBV12-3 or TRBV12-4 and TRBJ1-1; TRBD1 might be the D (6 bases). The CDR3 sequence is 15 residues long. Trimming shortened V by 6 bases and J by 4 bases, and 18 bases separated the two germline ends. The CDR3 DNA reads as TGTGCCAGCAGCCCCTTGCGGCTACAGGGCACTGAAGCTTTCTTT. Translating it yields CASSPLRLQGTEAFF.

This clonotype was seen only a few times. The chain joins TRBV28 to TRBJ1-1; D is possibly TRBD1 (5 bases). Germline V gene sequence: CDR1 MDHEN, CDR2 SYDVKM. V gave up 6 bases and J gave up 1 base, with 21 bases separating them. The CDR3 runs to 17 residues. CDR3 loop: CASRKRTPPGTNTEAFF. CDR3 coding DNA: TGTGCCAGCAGGAAACGGACACCACCGGGTACGAACACTGAAGCTTTCTTT.

V gene TRBV6-2 or TRBV6-3 combines with J gene TRBJ2-3; D remains ambiguous. The germline V gene has CDR1 MNHEY and CDR2 SVGEGT. Trimming removed 1 base at V and 0 bases at J, with 8 bases between. This CDR3 region has 15 residues. The CDR3 DNA sequence: TGTGCCAGCAGTTACTGGGCTACTAGCACAGATACGCAGTATTTT. As protein: CASSYWATSTDTQYF.

In DNA, the CDR3 is TGCGCCAGCAGTGTTGGGTTTGGGTACAATGAGCAGTTCTTC. It encodes CASSVGFGYNEQFF. J is TRBJ2-1 and V is TRBV10-1; D uncertain. Germline V gene lookup returns CDR1 WNHNN and CDR2 SYGVQD (reference sequence). This CDR3 region has 14 residues. V was shortened by 4 bases and J by 4 bases, with 11 bases between the two germline ends.

This clonotype was seen only a few times. This sequence joins TRBV5-4 and TRBJ2-1; 7 bases match TRBD2. V lost 1 base to trimming and J lost 3 bases; unmatched junction nucleotides: 4. The CDR3 contains 15 residues. Per germline, CDR1 SGHNT and CDR2 YYREEE (reference sequence). The CDR3 sequence is CASSLSLADYNEQFF. CDR3 DNA sequence: TGTGCCAGCAGCTTGAGCCTAGCGGACTACAATGAGCAGTTCTTC.

This clonotype was counted a few times. J is TRBJ2-6 and V is TRBV4-3, with D possibly TRBD1 on 5 matching bases. CDR3 length: 16 amino acids. Germline V gene data show CDR1 as LGHNA and CDR2 as YSLEER. The germline V and J ends were trimmed by 0 bases and 2 bases, with 8 bases remaining between them. The CDR3 DNA sequence: TGCGCCAGCAGCCAAGACCAGGGTACTGGGGCCAACGTCCTGACTTTC. It is translated as CASSQDQGTGANVLTF.

The CDR3 DNA follows: TGTGCCAGCTCACCACCGACGTCCGGAAACACCATATATTTT. It is translated as CASSPPTSGNTIYF. V is TRBV18 and J is TRBJ1-3; the D is unclear. The CDR3 consists of 14 residues. Germline assignment: CDR1 KGHSH and CDR2 LQKENI. The V and J ends lost 0 bases and 4 bases respectively, with 7 bases between them. Filled out from reference TRBV18 and TRBJ1-3, the complete variable domain reads NAGVMQNPRHLVRRRGQEARLRCSPMKGHSHVYWYRQLPEEGLKFMVYLQKENIIDESGMPKERFSAEFPKEGPSILRIQQVVRGDSAAYFCASSPPTSGNTIYFGEGSWLTVV.

The chain couples TRBV5-5 to TRBJ1-2; 7 bases are shared with TRBD1. Losses at the gene ends were 4 bases for V and 2 bases for J; bases not matched to a gene: 11. From germline, CDR1 is SGHKS and CDR2 YYEKEE (reference sequence). CDR3 length: 16 residues. The CDR3: CASSPPLQGKNYGYTF. DNA of the CDR3: TGTGCCAGCAGCCCACCTCTACAGGGGAAAAACTATGGCTACACCTTC.